Below, one T cell receptor (beta chain) is given with its context. The antigen is unknown. These data belong to a study of cytomegalovirus exposure and HLA in healthy donors. This CDR3 is built from 13 residues. Germline-derived CDR1 and CDR2 are SGHRS and YFSETQ. The V end lost 2 bases, the J end lost 3 bases, and 8 bases lay between the germline ends. Study-wide results and limits: Later analysis demonstrated an association between a missense DCLRE1C variant and TCR beta V- and J-gene trimming. TCR beta chains numbering more than 150 were designated cytomegalovirus-associated.

PCR was performed using 60 Vbeta and 13 Jbeta primers. Sequenced by immunoSEQ multiplex PCR; TCRdb stores in-frame clones only, minus some. The repertoire table contains 130,000 or so clones. Sequencing input: PBMCs. The rearrangement joins TRBV5-1 to TRBJ1-1; no definite D call. The source is a woman aged 18-35 years in good health and CMV-seronegative. CDR3 protein: CASSFGGDTEAFF. CDR3 nucleotides: TGCGCCAGCAGCTTCGGTGGAGACACTGAAGCTTTCTTT.